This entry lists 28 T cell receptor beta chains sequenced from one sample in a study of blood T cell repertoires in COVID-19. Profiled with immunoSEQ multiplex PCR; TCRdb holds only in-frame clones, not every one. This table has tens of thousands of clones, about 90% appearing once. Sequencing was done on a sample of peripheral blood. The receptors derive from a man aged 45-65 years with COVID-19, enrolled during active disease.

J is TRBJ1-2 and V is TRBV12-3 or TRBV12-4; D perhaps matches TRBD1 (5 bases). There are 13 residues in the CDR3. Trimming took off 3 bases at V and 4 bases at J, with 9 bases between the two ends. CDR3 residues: CASSLQGGYGYTF. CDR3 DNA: TGTGCCAGCAGTTTGCAGGGAGGCTATGGCTACACCTTC.

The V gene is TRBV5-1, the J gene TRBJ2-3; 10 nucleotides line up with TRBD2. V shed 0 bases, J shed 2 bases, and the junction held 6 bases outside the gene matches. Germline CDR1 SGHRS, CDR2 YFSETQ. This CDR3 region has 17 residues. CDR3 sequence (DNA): TGCGCCAGCAGCTTGGACTTAGCGGGGGGATCCACAGATACGCAGTATTTT. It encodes CASSLDLAGGSTDTQYF. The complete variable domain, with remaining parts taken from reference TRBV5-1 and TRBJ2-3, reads KAGVTQTPRYLIKTRGQQVTLSCSPISGHRSVSWYQQTPGQGLQFLFEYFSETQRNKGNFPGRFSGRQFSNSRSEMNVSTLELGDSALYLCASSLDLAGGSTDTQYFGPGTRLTVL.

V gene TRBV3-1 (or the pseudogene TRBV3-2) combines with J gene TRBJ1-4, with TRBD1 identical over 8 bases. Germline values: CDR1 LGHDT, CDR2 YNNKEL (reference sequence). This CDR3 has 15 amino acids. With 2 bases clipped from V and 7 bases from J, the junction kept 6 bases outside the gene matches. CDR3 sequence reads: CASSQRTGSVEKLFF. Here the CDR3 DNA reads TGTGCCAGCAGCCAACGGACAGGGTCGGTTGAAAAACTGTTTTTT.

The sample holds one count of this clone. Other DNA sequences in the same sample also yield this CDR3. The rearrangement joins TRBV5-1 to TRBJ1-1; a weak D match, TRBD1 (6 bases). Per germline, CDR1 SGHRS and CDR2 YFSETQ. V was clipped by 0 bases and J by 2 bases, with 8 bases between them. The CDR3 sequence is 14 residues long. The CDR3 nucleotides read TGCGCCAGCAGCTTGGGGACAGCCAACACTGAAGCTTTCTTT. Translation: CASSLGTANTEAFF.

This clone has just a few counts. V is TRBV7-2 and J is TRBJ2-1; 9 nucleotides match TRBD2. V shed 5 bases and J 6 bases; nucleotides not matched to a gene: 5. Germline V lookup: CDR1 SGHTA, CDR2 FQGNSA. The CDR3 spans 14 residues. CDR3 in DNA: TGTGCCAGCAGCACAGCTAGCGGGGTCAATGAGCAGTTCTTC. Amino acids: CASSTASGVNEQFF.

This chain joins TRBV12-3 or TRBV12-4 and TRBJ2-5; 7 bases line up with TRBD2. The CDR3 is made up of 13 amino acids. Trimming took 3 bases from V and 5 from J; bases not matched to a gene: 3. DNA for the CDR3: TGTGCCAGCAGTTTGTCACTAGCGGAGACCCAGTACTTC. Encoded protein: CASSLSLAETQYF.

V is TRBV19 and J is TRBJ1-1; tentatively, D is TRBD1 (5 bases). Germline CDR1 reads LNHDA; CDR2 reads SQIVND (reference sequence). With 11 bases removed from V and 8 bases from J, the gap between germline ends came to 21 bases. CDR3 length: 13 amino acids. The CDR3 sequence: CAGTQGRSYEAFF. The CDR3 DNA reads TGTGCCGGAACTCAGGGCAGGTCGTACGAAGCTTTCTTT.

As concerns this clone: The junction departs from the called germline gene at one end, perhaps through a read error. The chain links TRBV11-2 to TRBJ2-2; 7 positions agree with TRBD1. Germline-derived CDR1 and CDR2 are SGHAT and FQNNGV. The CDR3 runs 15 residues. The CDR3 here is CASSVDRVETGELFF. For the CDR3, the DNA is TGTGCCAGCAGCGTAGACAGGGTAGAGACCGGGGAGCTGTTTTTT.

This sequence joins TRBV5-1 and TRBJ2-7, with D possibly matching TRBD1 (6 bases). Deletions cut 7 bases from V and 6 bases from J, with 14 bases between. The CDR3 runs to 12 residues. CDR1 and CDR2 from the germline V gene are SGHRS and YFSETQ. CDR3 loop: CASRTQGSEQYF. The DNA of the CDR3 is TGCGCCAGCCGTACACAGGGTTCCGAGCAGTACTTC. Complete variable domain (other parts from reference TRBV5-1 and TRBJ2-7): KAGVTQTPRYLIKTRGQQVTLSCSPISGHRSVSWYQQTPGQGLQFLFEYFSETQRNKGNFPGRFSGRQFSNSRSEMNVSTLELGDSALYLCASRTQGSEQYFGPGTRLTVT.

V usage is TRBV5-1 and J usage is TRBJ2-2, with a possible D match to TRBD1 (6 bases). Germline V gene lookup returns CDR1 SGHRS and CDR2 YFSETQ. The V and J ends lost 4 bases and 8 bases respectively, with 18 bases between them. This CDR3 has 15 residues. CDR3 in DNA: TGCGCCAGCAGCCCGGGGACATCCCCGGAGGGGGAGCTGTTTTTT. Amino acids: CASSPGTSPEGELFF.

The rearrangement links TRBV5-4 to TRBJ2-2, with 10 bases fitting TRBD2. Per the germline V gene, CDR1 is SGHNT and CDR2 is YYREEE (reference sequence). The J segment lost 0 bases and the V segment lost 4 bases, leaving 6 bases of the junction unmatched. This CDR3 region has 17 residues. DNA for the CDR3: TGTGCCAGCAGCACCCGAGCGGGGGGGGCGAACACCGGGGAGCTGTTTTTT. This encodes CASSTRAGGANTGELFF.

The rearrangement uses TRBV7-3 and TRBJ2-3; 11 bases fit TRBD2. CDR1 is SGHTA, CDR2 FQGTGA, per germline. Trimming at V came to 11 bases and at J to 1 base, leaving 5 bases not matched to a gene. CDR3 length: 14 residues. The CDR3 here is CASSTSGGTDTQYF. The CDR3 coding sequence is TGTGCCTCCTCGACTAGCGGGGGCACAGATACGCAGTATTTT. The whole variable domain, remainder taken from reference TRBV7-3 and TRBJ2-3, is GAGVSQTPSNKVTEKGKYVELRCDPISGHTALYWYRQSLGQGPEFLIYFQGTGAADDSGLPNDRFFAVRPEGSVSTLKIQRTERGDSAVYLCASSTSGGTDTQYFGPGTRLTVL.

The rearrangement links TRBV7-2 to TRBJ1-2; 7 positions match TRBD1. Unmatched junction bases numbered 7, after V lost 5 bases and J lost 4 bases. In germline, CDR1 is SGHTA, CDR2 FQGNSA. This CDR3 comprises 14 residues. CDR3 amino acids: CASSAGTAIYGYTF. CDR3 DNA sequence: TGTGCCAGCAGCGCCGGGACAGCAATCTATGGCTACACCTTC.

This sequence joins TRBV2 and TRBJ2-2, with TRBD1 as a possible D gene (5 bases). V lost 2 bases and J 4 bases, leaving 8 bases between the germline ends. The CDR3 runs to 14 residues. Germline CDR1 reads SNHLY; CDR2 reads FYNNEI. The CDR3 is CASSERQITGELFF. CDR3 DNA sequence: TGTGCCAGCAGTGAACGACAGATCACCGGGGAGCTGTTTTTT.

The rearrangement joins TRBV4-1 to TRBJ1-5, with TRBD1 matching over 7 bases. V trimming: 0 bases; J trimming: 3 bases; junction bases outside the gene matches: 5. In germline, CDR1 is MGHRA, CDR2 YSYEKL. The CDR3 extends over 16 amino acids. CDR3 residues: CASSQDPGQFNQPQHF. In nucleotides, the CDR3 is TGCGCCAGCAGCCAAGATCCGGGACAGTTCAATCAGCCCCAGCATTTT.

In DNA, the CDR3 is TGTGCCAGCAGCAAACAGGGGACCCTGAACACTGAAGCTTTCTTT. This encodes CASSKQGTLNTEAFF. J is TRBJ1-1 and V is TRBV5-5, with 7 bases identical to TRBD1. The length of the CDR3 is 15 residues. The V segment lost 4 bases and the J segment 0 bases; nucleotides outside the gene matches: 6. CDR1 SGHKS and CDR2 YYEKEE come from the germline V gene (reference sequence).

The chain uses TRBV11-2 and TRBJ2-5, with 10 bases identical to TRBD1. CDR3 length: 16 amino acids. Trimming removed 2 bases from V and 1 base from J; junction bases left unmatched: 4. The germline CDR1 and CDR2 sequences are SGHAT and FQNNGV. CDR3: CASSLPRTGGQETQYF. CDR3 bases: TGTGCCAGCAGCTTACCCCGGACAGGGGGCCAAGAGACCCAGTACTTC.

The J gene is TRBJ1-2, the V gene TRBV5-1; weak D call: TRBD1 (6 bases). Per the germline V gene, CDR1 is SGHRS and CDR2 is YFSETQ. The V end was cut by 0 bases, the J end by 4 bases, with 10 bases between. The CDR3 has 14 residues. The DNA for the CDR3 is TGCGCCAGCAGCTTGGGGACAGACACCTATGGCTACACCTTC. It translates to CASSLGTDTYGYTF. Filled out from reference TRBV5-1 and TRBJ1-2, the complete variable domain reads KAGVTQTPRYLIKTRGQQVTLSCSPISGHRSVSWYQQTPGQGLQFLFEYFSETQRNKGNFPGRFSGRQFSNSRSEMNVSTLELGDSALYLCASSLGTDTYGYTFGSGTRLTVV.

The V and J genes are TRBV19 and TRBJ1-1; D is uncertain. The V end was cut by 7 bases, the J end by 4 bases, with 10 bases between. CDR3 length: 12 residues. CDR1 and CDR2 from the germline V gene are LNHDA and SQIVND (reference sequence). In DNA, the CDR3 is TGTGCCAGTAATCTGGGCAGCACTGAAGCTTTCTTT. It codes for CASNLGSTEAFF.

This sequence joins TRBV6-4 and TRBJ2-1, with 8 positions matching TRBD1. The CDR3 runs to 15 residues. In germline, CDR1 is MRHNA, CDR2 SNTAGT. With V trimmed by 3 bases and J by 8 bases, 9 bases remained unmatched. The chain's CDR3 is CASSEEAGGIDEQFF. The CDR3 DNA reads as TGTGCCAGCAGTGAAGAGGCAGGGGGCATCGATGAGCAGTTCTTC.

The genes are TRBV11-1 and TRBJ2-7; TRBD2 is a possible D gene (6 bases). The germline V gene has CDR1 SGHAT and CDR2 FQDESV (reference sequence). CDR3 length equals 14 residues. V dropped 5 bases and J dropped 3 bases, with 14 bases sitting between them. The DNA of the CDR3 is TGTGCCAGCAGCCTCCGGGACTCAATCTACGAGCAGTACTTC. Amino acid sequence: CASSLRDSIYEQYF.

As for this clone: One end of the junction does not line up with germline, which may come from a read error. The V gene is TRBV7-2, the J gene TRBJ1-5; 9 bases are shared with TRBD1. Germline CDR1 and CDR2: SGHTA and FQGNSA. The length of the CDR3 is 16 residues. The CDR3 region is CASSPLTGTGNRPQHF. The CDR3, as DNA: TGTGCCAGCAGCCCGCTGACTGGGACAGGGAATCGGCCCCAGCATTTT.

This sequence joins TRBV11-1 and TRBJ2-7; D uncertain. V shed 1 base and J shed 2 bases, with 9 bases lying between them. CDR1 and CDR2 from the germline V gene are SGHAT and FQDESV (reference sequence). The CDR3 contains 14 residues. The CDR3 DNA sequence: TGTGCCAGCAGCTTAGGGGCAGGCGCCTACGAGCAGTACTTC. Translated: CASSLGAGAYEQYF. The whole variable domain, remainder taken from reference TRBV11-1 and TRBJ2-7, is EAEVAQSPRYKITEKSQAVAFWCDPISGHATLYWYRQILGQGPELLVQFQDESVVDDSQLPKDRFSAERLKGVDSTLKIQPAELGDSAMYLCASSLGAGAYEQYFGPGTRLTVT.

The DNA for the CDR3 is TGTGCCAGCAGACAGGGGGCGGTGAGTGGCTACACCTTC. Amino acid sequence: CASRQGAVSGYTF. The chain carries TRBV7-9 and TRBJ1-2; 9 positions match TRBD1. V dropped 6 bases and J dropped 7; count of bases not matched to a gene: 6. CDR3 length: 13 residues. The germline V gene has CDR1 SEHNR and CDR2 FQNEAQ (reference sequence).

CDR3 nucleotide sequence: TGCGCCAGCAGCGGGACAGGGCAACCTAATGAAAAACTGTTTTTT. Protein sequence: CASSGTGQPNEKLFF. V gene TRBV10-1 combines with J gene TRBJ1-4; 9 nucleotides align to TRBD1. V trimming: 6 bases; J trimming: 3 bases; junction bases outside the gene matches: 5. The CDR3 sequence is 15 residues long. Germline-derived CDR1 and CDR2 are WNHNN and SYGVQD (reference sequence).

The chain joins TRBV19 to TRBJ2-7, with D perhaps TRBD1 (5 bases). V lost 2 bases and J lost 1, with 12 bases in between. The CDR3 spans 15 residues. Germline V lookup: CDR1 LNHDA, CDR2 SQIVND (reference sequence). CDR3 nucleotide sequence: TGTGCCAGTAGTATACCAGGGTCCTCTTCCTACGAGCAGTACTTC. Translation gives CASSIPGSSSYEQYF.

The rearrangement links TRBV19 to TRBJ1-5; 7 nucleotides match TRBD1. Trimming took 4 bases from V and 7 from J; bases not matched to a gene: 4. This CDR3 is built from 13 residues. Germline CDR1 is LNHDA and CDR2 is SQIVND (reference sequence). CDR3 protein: CASSTSGGQPQHF. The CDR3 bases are TGTGCCAGTAGTACTTCAGGGGGACAGCCCCAGCATTTT.

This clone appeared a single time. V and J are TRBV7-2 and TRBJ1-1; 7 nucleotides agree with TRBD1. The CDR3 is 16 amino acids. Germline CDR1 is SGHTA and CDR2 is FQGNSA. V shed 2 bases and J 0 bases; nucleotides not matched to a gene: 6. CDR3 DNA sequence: TGTGCCAGCAGCTTATGGGGACAGAGAATGAACACTGAAGCTTTCTTT. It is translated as CASSLWGQRMNTEAFF.